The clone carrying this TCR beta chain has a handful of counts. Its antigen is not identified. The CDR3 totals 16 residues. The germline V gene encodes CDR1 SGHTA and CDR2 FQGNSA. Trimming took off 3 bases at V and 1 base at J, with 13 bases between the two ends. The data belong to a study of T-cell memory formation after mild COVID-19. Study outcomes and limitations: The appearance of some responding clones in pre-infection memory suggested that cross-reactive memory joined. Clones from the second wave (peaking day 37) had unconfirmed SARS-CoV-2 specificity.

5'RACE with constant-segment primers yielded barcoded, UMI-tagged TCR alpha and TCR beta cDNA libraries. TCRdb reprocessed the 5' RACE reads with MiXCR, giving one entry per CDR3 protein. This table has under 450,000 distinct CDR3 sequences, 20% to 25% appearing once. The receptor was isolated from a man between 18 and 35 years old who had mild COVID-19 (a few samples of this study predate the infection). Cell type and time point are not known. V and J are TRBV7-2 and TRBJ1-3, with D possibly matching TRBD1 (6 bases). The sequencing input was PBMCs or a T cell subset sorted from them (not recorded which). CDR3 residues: CASSLGMDRSGNTIYF. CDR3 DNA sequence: TGTGCCAGCAGCTTGGGAATGGACAGATCTGGAAACACCATATATTTT.